The 2 T cell receptor beta chains listed next were all sequenced from one sample in a study of blood T cell repertoires in COVID-19. Generated by immunoSEQ multiplex PCR, the TCRdb table keeps only in-frame clones and is missing some. The sample has more than 70,000 clones; approximately 90% are singletons. The sequenced sample consisted of peripheral blood. Receptors were obtained from a woman aged 80 or over with acute or convalescent COVID-19.

This clone came up once. The rearrangement uses TRBV5-1 and TRBJ1-4; possible D gene TRBD1, 5 bases. The CDR3 is 14 amino acids. V dropped 0 bases and J dropped 3 bases, with 6 bases sitting between them. Germline CDR1 SGHRS, CDR2 YFSETQ. For the CDR3, the DNA is TGCGCCAGCAGCTTGGGACAGCCTAATGAAAAACTGTTTTTT. It translates to CASSLGQPNEKLFF. The whole variable domain, remainder taken from reference TRBV5-1 and TRBJ1-4, is KAGVTQTPRYLIKTRGQQVTLSCSPISGHRSVSWYQQTPGQGLQFLFEYFSETQRNKGNFPGRFSGRQFSNSRSEMNVSTLELGDSALYLCASSLGQPNEKLFFGSGTQLSVL.

The rearrangement joins TRBV4-1 to TRBJ1-1; tentatively, D is TRBD1 (6 bases). The CDR3 spans 13 residues. V was cut by 0 bases and J by 11 bases, with 13 bases left in between. The germline V gene has CDR1 MGHRA and CDR2 YSYEKL. The CDR3 DNA sequence: TGCGCCAGCAGCCAAGAAGGGGGGGACAAGGCTTTCTTT. Translating gives CASSQEGGDKAFF.